This paragraph reports one TCR beta chain. Its specificity is not known. In germline, CDR1 is MGHDK, CDR2 SYGVNS. The CDR3 is 13 residues long. The V and J ends lost 4 bases and 4 bases respectively, with 10 bases between them. This specimen belongs to a study of beta chain features in type 1 diabetes. Study overall: Sorted cell examination encompassed about 110 million cells across all samples.

Central memory, naive, regulatory and stem cell-like memory CD4+ cells were sorted by CD45RO/CCR7/CD25/CD127/CD95/CD27. Study observations and caveats: Any HLA effect on TCRB rearrangement was left unresolved by small sub-analyses. TCRB CDR3s were moderately but significantly shorter in Type 1 diabetes patients in all four CD4+ subsets.

Reverse transcribing all isolated RNA meant expressed TCRB transcripts were sequenced. Samples of naive, central memory and regulatory T cells yielded a mean of approximately 3.9 million reads. Libraries were prepared by immunoSEQ multiplex PCR; TCRdb keeps only in-frame clonotypes and omits some of them. Among around 250,000 clones, roughly 13% were seen once, and the ten largest hold roughly 0.02%. The sample was naive CD4+ T cells from blood. The sequence was obtained from a man younger than 45 with type 1 diabetes. This sequence joins TRBV25-1 and TRBJ1-1; D is unresolved. This chain's CDR3 is CASSGGSFTEAFF. In DNA, the CDR3 is TGTGCCAGCAGTGGCGGGTCGTTCACTGAAGCTTTCTTT.